The clone carrying this T cell receptor beta chain was observed a handful of times. Researchers made TCR beta libraries by using iRepertoire HTBI primers and running Arm-PCR on CDR3 regions. Using its own MiXCR run on the multiplex PCR reads, TCRdb lists one record per CDR3 protein. The sample records 400,000 to 600,000 distinct CDR3 sequences, approximately 21% being singletons. These data come from a study of regulatory T cells in long-lasting Graves disease. Time point meaning: persistent/refractory GD, antithyroid drugs over 5 years with positive TRAb. The authors made the TCR library using RNA they extracted from PBMCs. The sequenced sample was peripheral blood mononuclear cells (PBMCs), obtained when the disease was refractory, from a patient treated with antithyroid drugs. This clonotype was obtained from a female donor with Graves disease.

Here the CDR3 reads CASSLVGGTREQYF. In DNA form, the CDR3 reads TGTGCCAGCAGCCTAGTTGGGGGGACGAGAGAGCAGTACTTC. This sequence joins TRBV7-2 and TRBJ2-7, with D possibly being TRBD2 (6 bases). V was shortened by 5 bases and J by 7 bases, with 18 bases between the two germline ends. The V gene's germline CDR1 is SGHTA and CDR2 FQGNSA. CDR3 length equals 14 residues.